These 21 T cell receptor beta chains came from one sample sequenced in a study of graft-versus-host responses after intestinal transplantation. Clones were read by immunoSEQ multiplex PCR, and TCRdb kept only the in-frame ones, dropping some. The table lists approximately 15,000 clones, around 70% of them singletons. Lymphocytes (intraepithelial and lamina propria) were released by processing the graft tissue. The material sequenced was ileum tissue, taken 700 to 800 days after intestinal transplantation. These receptors all stem from a human patient who received an intestinal transplant, so some T cells may come from the graft donor.

The chain couples TRBV6-5 to TRBJ1-2; D gene ambiguous. The CDR3 sequence is 13 residues long. Germline assignment: CDR1 MNHEY and CDR2 SVGAGI. V lost 8 bases, J lost 6 bases, and 16 bases lay in between. CDR3 residues: CASPPAPENGYTF. In DNA form, the CDR3 reads TGTGCCAGCCCGCCAGCGCCCGAGAATGGCTACACCTTC.

The chain employs TRBV6-5 and TRBJ1-2, with D perhaps matching TRBD1 (6 bases). Looked up from germline, CDR1 is MNHEY and CDR2 is SVGAGI. Trimming stripped 0 bases from V and 4 bases from J, with 6 bases between. This CDR3 contains 13 residues. The CDR3 DNA reads as TGTGCCAGCAGTTACTCAGGGGGCTATGGCTACACCTTC. Translated: CASSYSGGYGYTF.

V and J are TRBV19 and TRBJ2-5; possibly TRBD1 or TRBD2 for D (5 bases each). The end of the DNA aligns better with TRBJ2-7, so the J call may be wrong. Per the germline V gene, CDR1 is LNHDA and CDR2 is SQIVND (reference sequence). The CDR3 contains 15 residues. The CDR3 DNA reads TGTGCCAGTAGTATGGGGGTAGGAAAATACTACGAGCAGTACTTC. This sequence encodes CASSMGVGKYYEQYF.

V usage is TRBV2 and J usage is TRBJ1-4; D might be TRBD1 (6 bases). Germline V lookup: CDR1 SNHLY, CDR2 FYNNEI. This CDR3 spans 15 amino acids. V lost 4 bases to trimming and J lost 4 bases, with 13 bases between them. CDR3 nucleotide sequence: TGTGCCAGCAGTGTCACCGACAGGCGTAATGAAAAACTGTTTTTT. Amino acid sequence: CASSVTDRRNEKLFF.

This clone was counted a few times. The chain links TRBV2 to TRBJ2-7; 10 nucleotides agree with TRBD1. The germline gives CDR1 SNHLY, CDR2 FYNNEI. Losses at the gene ends were 3 bases for V and 9 bases for J; bases not matched to a gene: 5. There are 13 residues in the CDR3. The CDR3 region is CASSEGQGTVQYF. CDR3 sequence (DNA): TGTGCCAGCAGTGAGGGACAGGGGACGGTGCAGTACTTC.

V gene TRBV6-6 combines with J gene TRBJ2-7, with 7 bases matching TRBD2. The CDR3 totals 14 residues. V dropped 3 bases and J dropped 2; count of bases not matched to a gene: 4. From germline, CDR1 is MNHNY and CDR2 SVGAGI (reference sequence). The CDR3 protein is CASSYGGGPYEQYF. The CDR3 DNA reads TGTGCCAGCAGTTATGGGGGAGGGCCCTACGAGCAGTACTTC.

This clone was counted between two and nine times. V gene TRBV10-2 combines with J gene TRBJ1-2; perhaps TRBD1 as D (6 bases). Germline loops: CDR1 WSHSY, CDR2 SAAADI. The V and J ends lost 3 bases and 3 bases respectively, with 8 bases between them. The CDR3 runs to 13 residues. This chain's CDR3 is CASSEGGDYGYTF. Here the CDR3 DNA reads TGCGCCAGCAGTGAAGGGGGGGACTATGGCTACACCTTC.

On this clone itself: In the same sample, other DNA sequences code for this CDR3. The chain is built from TRBV5-8 and TRBJ1-5; D remains unclear. Germline V gene sequence: CDR1 SGHTS, CDR2 YDEGEE. Trimming took off 0 bases at V and 3 bases at J, with 7 bases between the two ends. The CDR3 is 14 residues long. The CDR3 loop reads CASSLEPDNQPQHF. Here the CDR3 DNA reads TGTGCCAGCAGCTTGGAACCAGACAATCAGCCCCAGCATTTT.

J is TRBJ1-1 and V is TRBV9, with a weak D call TRBD1 (6 bases). Trimming removed 0 bases at V and 4 bases at J, with 10 bases between. This CDR3 contains 14 residues. The germline CDR1 and CDR2 sequences are SGDLS and YYNGEE. This CDR3 reads CASSVGSGATEAFF. The DNA for the CDR3 is TGTGCCAGCAGCGTAGGGTCAGGGGCCACTGAAGCTTTCTTT. The complete variable domain, with remaining parts taken from reference TRBV9 and TRBJ1-1, reads DSGVTQTPKHLITATGQRVTLRCSPRSGDLSVYWYQQSLDQGLQFLIQYYNGEERAKGNILERFSAQQFPDLHSELNLSSLELGDSALYFCASSVGSGATEAFFGQGTRLTVV.

This clone was counted between two and nine times. The chain employs TRBV28 and TRBJ1-2, with D tentatively TRBD1 (5 bases). The CDR3 runs to 16 residues. Germline values: CDR1 MDHEN, CDR2 SYDVKM. V was clipped by 4 bases and J by 7 bases, with 22 bases between them. The chain's CDR3 is CASSSHPTGVIFGYTF. DNA of the CDR3: TGTGCCAGCAGTTCCCATCCGACGGGGGTAATCTTTGGCTACACCTTC.

The chain combines TRBV5-1 with TRBJ2-7, with D unresolved. V gave up 0 bases and J gave up 2 bases, with 9 bases separating them. The V gene's germline CDR1 is SGHRS and CDR2 YFSETQ. The CDR3 loop spans 14 amino acids. The DNA of the CDR3 is TGCGCCAGCAGCTTGGCCACCAGAGCCTACGAGCAGTACTTC. As protein: CASSLATRAYEQYF. Full variable domain (remainder filled in from reference TRBV5-1 and TRBJ2-7): KAGVTQTPRYLIKTRGQQVTLSCSPISGHRSVSWYQQTPGQGLQFLFEYFSETQRNKGNFPGRFSGRQFSNSRSEMNVSTLELGDSALYLCASSLATRAYEQYFGPGTRLTVT.

A word on this clone: The same CDR3 is also encoded by other DNA sequences in this sample. The chain recombines TRBV28 with TRBJ2-7; a weak D match, TRBD2 (5 bases). In germline, CDR1 is MDHEN, CDR2 SYDVKM. CDR3 size: 14 residues. The ends were cut back, 3 bases at V and 0 bases at J, with 9 bases in the middle. CDR3 loop: CASSLGGSSYEQYF. CDR3 in DNA: TGTGCCAGCAGTTTGGGTGGGAGCTCCTACGAGCAGTACTTC.

This chain connects TRBV6-4 to TRBJ2-7; weak D call: TRBD2 (5 bases). Germline V gene data show CDR1 as MRHNA and CDR2 as SNTAGT. The CDR3 runs to 16 residues. Trimming removed 5 bases from V and 0 bases from J, with 17 bases in between. DNA of the CDR3: TGTGCCAGCAGTTACCTGGAGGCGTATAGCTCCTACGAGCAGTACTTC. It is translated as CASSYLEAYSSYEQYF.

The chain is built from TRBV13 and TRBJ1-2; 8 bases map to TRBD1. Looked up from germline, CDR1 is PRHDT and CDR2 is FYEKMQ (reference sequence). CDR3 length: 14 amino acids. Trimming at V came to 0 bases and at J to 5 bases, leaving 2 bases not matched to a gene. DNA for the CDR3: TGTGCCAGCAGCTTAGGGCAGGGGGCTTATGGCTACACCTTC. Protein product: CASSLGQGAYGYTF. Together with reference TRBV13 and TRBJ1-2, the CDR3 gives the full variable domain: AAGVIQSPRHLIKEKRETATLKCYPIPRHDTVYWYQQGPGQDPQFLISFYEKMQSDKGSIPDRFSAQQFSDYHSELNMSSLELGDSALYFCASSLGQGAYGYTFGSGTRLTVV.

The chain is built from TRBV5-1 and TRBJ1-4, with D perhaps matching TRBD1 (5 bases). The CDR3 has 13 residues. Germline CDR1 is SGHRS and CDR2 is YFSETQ. The V end lost 7 bases, the J end lost 5 bases, and 12 bases lay between the germline ends. The CDR3 sequence is CASGSGPNEKLFF. The CDR3 DNA reads as TGCGCCAGCGGGTCAGGGCCGAATGAAAAACTGTTTTTT. Based on the CDR3 plus reference TRBV5-1 and TRBJ1-4, the full variable domain is KAGVTQTPRYLIKTRGQQVTLSCSPISGHRSVSWYQQTPGQGLQFLFEYFSETQRNKGNFPGRFSGRQFSNSRSEMNVSTLELGDSALYLCASGSGPNEKLFFGSGTQLSVL.

This clone was detected only a few times. The rearrangement joins TRBV6-1 to TRBJ2-2, with D possibly being TRBD1 or TRBD2 (5 bases each). V was shortened by 2 bases and J by 0 bases, with 13 bases between the two germline ends. Germline V lookup: CDR1 MNHNS, CDR2 SASEGT. This CDR3 is built from 17 residues. Here the CDR3 DNA reads TGTGCCAGCAGTGAATGGATACTAGGGGCGAACACCGGGGAGCTGTTTTTT. Amino acid sequence: CASSEWILGANTGELFF.

The chain carries TRBV11-3 and TRBJ2-1, with D perhaps matching TRBD2 (6 bases). Trimming cost V 0 bases and J 4 bases, with 10 bases left between them. The CDR3 loop spans 15 amino acids. Germline values: CDR1 SGHNT, CDR2 YENEEA. The CDR3 bases are TGTGCCAGCAGCTTAGATCGCGGGAATTACAATGAGCAGTTCTTC. It yields the protein CASSLDRGNYNEQFF.

This clone has a handful of counts. This sequence joins TRBV6-4 and TRBJ1-4; D remains unclear. Trimming left V 2 bases short and J 0 bases short, with 1 base between. CDR1 MRHNA and CDR2 SNTAGT come from the germline V gene. The CDR3 has 13 amino acids. The CDR3 nucleotides are TGTGCCAGCAGTGACACAACTAATGAAAAACTGTTTTTT. This sequence encodes CASSDTTNEKLFF.

The chain uses TRBV5-1 and TRBJ2-2, with TRBD2 matching 9 bases. This CDR3 is built from 16 residues. From germline, CDR1 is SGHRS and CDR2 YFSETQ. V lost 4 bases and J lost 1; bases outside the gene matches: 5. The CDR3 reads CASSPYSGGNTGELFF. CDR3 DNA: TGCGCCAGCAGCCCTTATAGCGGGGGGAACACCGGGGAGCTGTTTTTT.

The genes are TRBV2 and TRBJ2-7, with 11 bases that match TRBD2. The germline gives CDR1 SNHLY, CDR2 FYNNEI. After removal of 5 bases from V and 1 base from J, the junction contained 7 bases not matched to a gene. The CDR3 is made up of 16 amino acids. The CDR3 DNA sequence: TGTGCCAGCAGTCCTTTCGGGACTAGCGGTTCCTACGAGCAGTACTTC. Translated, it gives CASSPFGTSGSYEQYF.

The CDR3 is CASSLGGTSYEQYF. The CDR3 region has the DNA TGTGCCAGCAGCTTAGGGGGGACCTCCTACGAGCAGTACTTC. The chain is built from TRBV7-9 and TRBJ2-5; D assignment may be TRBD1 or TRBD2 (5 bases each). The last part of the DNA fits TRBJ2-7 better; the J call may be wrong. This CDR3 spans 14 amino acids. From germline, CDR1 is SEHNR and CDR2 FQNEAQ (reference sequence).